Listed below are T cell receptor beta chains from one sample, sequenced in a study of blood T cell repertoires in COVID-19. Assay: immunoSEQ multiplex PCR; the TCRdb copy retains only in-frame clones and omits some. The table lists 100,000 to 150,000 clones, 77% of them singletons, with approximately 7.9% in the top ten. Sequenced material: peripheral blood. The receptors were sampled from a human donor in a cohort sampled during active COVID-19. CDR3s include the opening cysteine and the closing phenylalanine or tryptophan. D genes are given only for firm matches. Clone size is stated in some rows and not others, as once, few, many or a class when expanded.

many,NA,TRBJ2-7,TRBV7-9,CASGNSGPYEQYF,TGTGCCAGCGGTAACTCAGGCCCCTACGAGCAGTACTTC
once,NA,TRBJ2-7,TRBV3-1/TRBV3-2,CASRPGHRSGEQYF,TGTGCCAGCCGACCGGGACACCGATCAGGCGAGCAGTACTTC
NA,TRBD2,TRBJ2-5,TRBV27,CAAGGSGSSWETQYF,TGTGCCGCTGGGGGTAGCGGGAGCAGCTGGGAGACCCAGTACTTC
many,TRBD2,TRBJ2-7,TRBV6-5,CASRGGSYEQYF,TGTGCCAGCAGGGGAGGGTCCTACGAGCAGTACTTC
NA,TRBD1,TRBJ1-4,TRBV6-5,CASSAGGRNEKLFF,TGTGCCAGCAGCGCAGGGGGCCGAAATGAAAAACTGTTTTTT
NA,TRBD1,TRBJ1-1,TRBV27,CASSWRQGTNTEAFF,TGTGCCAGCAGTTGGAGACAGGGGACGAACACTGAAGCTTTCTTT
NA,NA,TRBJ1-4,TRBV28,CASSLGQLNEKLFF,TGTGCCAGCAGTTTAGGCCAGTTAAATGAAAAACTGTTTTTT
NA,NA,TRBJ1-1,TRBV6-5,CASVGQNTEAFF,TGTGCCAGCGTTGGGCAGAACACTGAAGCTTTCTTT
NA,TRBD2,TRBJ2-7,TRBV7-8,CASSSSLPGLAGIGEQYF,TGTGCCAGCAGCTCTTCCCTCCCCGGACTAGCGGGTATCGGGGAGCAGTACTTC
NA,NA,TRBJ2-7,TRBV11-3,CASSLPGLPYEQYF,TGTGCCAGCAGCTTACCGGGTCTCCCCTACGAGCAGTACTTC
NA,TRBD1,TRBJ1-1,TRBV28,CASSFGQGPGTEAFF,TGTGCCAGCAGCTTCGGACAGGGGCCTGGCACTGAAGCTTTCTTT
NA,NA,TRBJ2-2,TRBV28,CASSPGSNTGELFF,TGTGCCAGCAGTCCCGGGAGCAACACCGGGGAGCTGTTTTTT
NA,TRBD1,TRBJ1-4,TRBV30,CAWSHQGDLVLGEKLFF,TGTGCCTGGAGTCACCAGGGGGACCTCGTACTCGGTGAAAAACTGTTTTTT
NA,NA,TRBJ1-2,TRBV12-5,CASGLVLEGPGSNYGYTF,TGTGCTAGTGGTTTGGTACTGGAGGGACCTGGATCTAACTATGGCTACACCTTC
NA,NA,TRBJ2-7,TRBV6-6,CASSYLGGRDEQYF,TGTGCCAGCAGTTACTTAGGGGGACGGGACGAGCAGTACTTC
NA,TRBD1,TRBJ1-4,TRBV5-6,CASSFYGTGSLLGEKLFF,TGTGCCAGCAGCTTTTATGGGACAGGGAGTTTATTGGGAGAAAAACTGTTTTTT
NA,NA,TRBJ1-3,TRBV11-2,CASSITGTTIYF,TGTGCCAGCAGCATAACAGGGACCACCATATATTTT
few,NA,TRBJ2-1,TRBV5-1,CASSINTGSNEQFF,TGCGCCAGCAGCATAAATACAGGGAGTAATGAGCAGTTCTTC
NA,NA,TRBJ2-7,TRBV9,CASSSGLENYEQYF,TGTGCCAGCAGCTCGGGACTGGAGAACTACGAGCAGTACTTC
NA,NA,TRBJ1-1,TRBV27,CASSPTGFTEAFF,TGTGCCAGCAGTCCAACAGGGTTCACTGAAGCTTTCTTT
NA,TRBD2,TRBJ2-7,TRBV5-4,CASNPSGTYEQYF,TGTGCCAGCAACCCTAGCGGAACTTACGAGCAGTACTTC
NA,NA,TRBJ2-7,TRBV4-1,CASSQDLVSTEQYF,TGCGCCAGCAGCCAAGATCTCGTCTCTACCGAGCAGTACTTC
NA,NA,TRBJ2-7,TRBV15,CATSRDRIAYEQYF,TGTGCCACCAGCAGAGATAGAATCGCCTACGAGCAGTACTTC
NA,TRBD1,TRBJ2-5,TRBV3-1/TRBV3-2,CASSQYRDREVEETQYF,TGTGCCAGCAGCCAATACCGGGACAGGGAGGTCGAGGAGACCCAGTACTTC
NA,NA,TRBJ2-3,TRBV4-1,CASSQEAFQSTDTQYF,TGCGCCAGCAGCCAAGAGGCCTTTCAAAGCACAGATACGCAGTATTTT
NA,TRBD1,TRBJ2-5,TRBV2,CASSTGGQETQYF,TGTGCCAGCAGTACAGGGGGCCAAGAGACCCAGTACTTC
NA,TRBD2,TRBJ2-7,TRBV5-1,CASSLEAGVREQYF,TGCGCCAGCAGCTTGGAGGCGGGGGTGCGGGAGCAGTACTTC
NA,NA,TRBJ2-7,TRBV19,CASSMGGTTYEQYF,TGTGCCAGTAGTATGGGCGGGACCACCTACGAGCAGTACTTC
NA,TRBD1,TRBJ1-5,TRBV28,CASSHPTGTGLWSNQPQHF,TGTGCCAGCAGTCACCCAACCGGGACAGGGTTATGGAGCAATCAGCCCCAGCATTTT
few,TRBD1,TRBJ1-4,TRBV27,CASSPRTGINEKLFF,TGTGCCAGCAGTCCCCGGACAGGGATTAATGAAAAACTGTTTTTT